Below are 12 T cell receptor beta chains sequenced from a single sample in a study of cytomegalovirus exposure and HLA in healthy donors. Primers for the PCR totalled 60 Vbeta and 13 Jbeta. The protocol was immunoSEQ multiplex PCR, while the TCRdb copy is restricted to in-frame clones and leaves out a portion. The table shows around 80,000 clones, with approximately 67% occurring only once. The specimen was PBMCs. These receptors originate from a male donor in good health and CMV-seropositive.

The chain carries TRBV5-1 and TRBJ2-7; perhaps TRBD1 as D (6 bases). The CDR3 is 16 amino acids. Trimming shortened V by 3 bases and J by 0 bases, and 16 bases separated the two germline ends. Germline CDR1 is SGHRS and CDR2 is YFSETQ. The CDR3 reads CASSWSPDRVSYEQYF. CDR3 sequence (DNA): TGCGCCAGCAGCTGGTCCCCGGACAGAGTCTCCTACGAGCAGTACTTC.

V usage is TRBV30 and J usage is TRBJ1-5; TRBD1 matches at 9 bases. In germline, CDR1 is GTSNPN, CDR2 SVGIG (reference sequence). The CDR3 runs 17 residues. V shed 0 bases and J 7 bases; nucleotides not matched to a gene: 13. CDR3 amino acids: CAWSVPLTGGDRQPQHF. CDR3 DNA sequence: TGTGCCTGGAGTGTACCCCTGACAGGGGGGGATCGACAGCCCCAGCATTTT.

Here the CDR3 DNA reads TGTGCCAGCAGTGATACAGGTCCCTATGGCTACACCTTC. This translates into CASSDTGPYGYTF. The chain couples TRBV2 to TRBJ1-2; maybe TRBD1 (5 bases). The CDR3 covers 13 residues. The germline gives CDR1 SNHLY, CDR2 FYNNEI. Deletions cut 3 bases from V and 4 bases from J, with 9 bases between.

This clone was observed a few times. The chain uses TRBV6-1 and TRBJ1-1; TRBD1 is a possible D gene (6 bases). V was trimmed by 8 bases and J by 5 bases, leaving 12 bases between them. In germline, CDR1 is MNHNS, CDR2 SASEGT. The CDR3 length is 12 residues. CDR3 sequence (DNA): TGTGCCAGCCACAGGGTTGGAACTGAAGCTTTCTTT. Its protein product is CASHRVGTEAFF.

This chain joins TRBV19 and TRBJ1-5, with no clear D. The CDR3 loop spans 14 amino acids. CDR1 LNHDA and CDR2 SQIVND come from the germline V gene (reference sequence). V lost 3 bases and J lost 0, with 6 bases in between. CDR3 sequence reads: CASSIEYSNQPQHF. CDR3 DNA sequence: TGTGCCAGTAGTATCGAGTATAGCAATCAGCCCCAGCATTTT.

Written as DNA, the CDR3 is TGCGCCAGCAGCTTGGGGCAGCGGGGGGGGTACAATGAGCAGTTCTTC. This sequence encodes CASSLGQRGGYNEQFF. The chain has TRBV5-1 and TRBJ2-1; TRBD2 aligns across 10 bases. CDR3 size: 16 residues. Germline CDR1 and CDR2: SGHRS and YFSETQ. V dropped 0 bases and J dropped 4; count of bases not matched to a gene: 4.

The CDR3 bases are TGTGCCAGCAGTTCAGCGGAATTCGTTCAGCCCCAGCATTTT. Translation: CASSSAEFVQPQHF. This rearrangement joins TRBV28 to TRBJ1-5; D not certain. The CDR3 runs to 14 residues. V was trimmed by 4 bases and J by 6 bases, leaving 13 bases between them. Germline V gene data show CDR1 as MDHEN and CDR2 as SYDVKM.

In its sample, this clone was seen a few times. For the CDR3, the DNA is TGTGCCAGCAGCGTAGTGGGGAGGGCTGCTGGAAACACCATATATTTT. Translating it yields CASSVVGRAAGNTIYF. The chain couples TRBV9 to TRBJ1-3, with D unresolved. The V and J ends lost 0 bases and 2 bases respectively, with 12 bases between them. CDR1 and CDR2 from the germline V gene are SGDLS and YYNGEE. This CDR3 has 16 residues.

The J gene is TRBJ2-7, the V gene TRBV6-5; perhaps TRBD2 as D (7 bases). V gave up 8 bases and J gave up 5 bases, with 19 bases separating them. This CDR3 contains 14 residues. The germline V gene has CDR1 MNHEY and CDR2 SVGAGI. CDR3: CASAKGGPPHEQYF. CDR3 nucleotides: TGTGCCAGCGCGAAGGGGGGGCCGCCCCACGAGCAGTACTTC.

The chain carries TRBV7-8 and TRBJ2-7; D uncertain. This CDR3 is built from 13 residues. V dropped 1 base and J dropped 0 bases, with 4 bases sitting between them. Germline lookup yields CDR1 SGHVS and CDR2 FQNEAQ. Here the CDR3 reads CASSLVSSYEQYF. CDR3 DNA: TGTGCCAGCAGCTTAGTATCCTCCTACGAGCAGTACTTC.

Remarks on this clone: The same CDR3 can be traced to other DNA sequences in this sample. This chain connects TRBV6-1 to TRBJ2-2; the match to TRBD1 covers 7 bases. The CDR3 is 14 amino acids. Germline V gene data show CDR1 as MNHNS and CDR2 as SASEGT. V lost 3 bases to trimming and J lost 4 bases; unmatched junction nucleotides: 2. CDR3 in DNA: TGTGCCAGCAGTGACAGGGGGAGCACCGGGGAGCTGTTTTTT. Residues: CASSDRGSTGELFF.

The J gene is TRBJ1-1, the V gene TRBV5-1; maybe TRBD1 (5 bases). The CDR3 length is 14 residues. The ends were cut back, 4 bases at V and 11 bases at J, with 21 bases in the middle. CDR1 is SGHRS, CDR2 YFSETQ, per germline. The DNA of the CDR3 is TGCGCCAGCAGCCCGGCCCGGGGTCCCGGGGGGGCTTTCTTT. Encoded protein: CASSPARGPGGAFF.